The entry below describes one T cell receptor beta chain. This sample is part of a study of blood T cell repertoires in COVID-19. The CDR3 consists of 15 residues. Germline V lookup: CDR1 SGDLS, CDR2 YYNGEE. The V segment lost 4 bases and the J segment 5 bases; nucleotides outside the gene matches: 4. Data came from immunoSEQ multiplex PCR; TCRdb stores just in-frame clones and leaves some out. The sample has about 220,000 clones, about 87% seen once; the top ten hold over 2%. The V call is TRBV9, the J call TRBJ2-3, with TRBD2 matching 13 bases. The sequence was obtained from a woman between 40 and 55 years old with acute COVID-19. The sample was PBMCs or T cells enriched from blood (not recorded which). In nucleotides, the CDR3 is TGTGCCAGCAGCTATCGACTAGCGGGAGGAGATACGCAGTATTTT. This codes for CASSYRLAGGDTQYF.